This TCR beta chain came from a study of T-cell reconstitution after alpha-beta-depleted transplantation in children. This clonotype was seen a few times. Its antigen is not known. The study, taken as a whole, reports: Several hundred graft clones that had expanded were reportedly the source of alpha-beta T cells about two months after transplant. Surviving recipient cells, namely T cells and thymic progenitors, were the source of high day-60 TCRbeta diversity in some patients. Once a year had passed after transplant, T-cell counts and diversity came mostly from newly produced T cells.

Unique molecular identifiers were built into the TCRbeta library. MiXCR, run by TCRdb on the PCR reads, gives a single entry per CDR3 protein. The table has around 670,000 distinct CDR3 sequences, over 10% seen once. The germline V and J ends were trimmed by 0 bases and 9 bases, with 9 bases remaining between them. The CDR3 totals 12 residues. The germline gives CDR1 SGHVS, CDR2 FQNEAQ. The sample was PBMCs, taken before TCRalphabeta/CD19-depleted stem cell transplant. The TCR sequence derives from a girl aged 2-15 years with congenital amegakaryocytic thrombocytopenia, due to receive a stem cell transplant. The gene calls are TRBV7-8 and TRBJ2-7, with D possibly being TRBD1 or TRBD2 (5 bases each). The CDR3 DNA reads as TGTGCCAGCAGCTTAGCCTACGGGGCGCAGTACTTC. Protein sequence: CASSLAYGAQYF.